One sample yielded the 18 T cell receptor beta chains listed below, sequenced in a study of T cell changes during pregnancy in multiple sclerosis. The table came from immunoSEQ multiplex PCR; TCRdb's copy has only in-frame clones and leaves some out. The profile shows around 70,000 clones, around 90% of them singletons. Specimen: CD4+ T cells from peripheral blood mononuclear cells, collected after pregnancy. The receptors shown here come from a female donor with multiple sclerosis, enrolled in a pregnancy study.

The V gene is TRBV5-5, the J gene TRBJ2-3; tentative D call: TRBD1 (5 bases). Trimming pared 1 base from V and 2 bases from J, leaving 14 bases between. The CDR3 is 16 amino acids. CDR1 and CDR2 from the germline V gene are SGHKS and YYEKEE (reference sequence). The DNA for the CDR3 is TGTGCCAGCAGCTTGAGATTGACAGACCCCACAGATACGCAGTATTTT. Its translation: CASSLRLTDPTDTQYF.

CDR3: CASSYGREGEKLFF. The CDR3 coding sequence is TGTGCCAGCAGTTACGGCAGGGAAGGTGAAAAACTGTTTTTT. The rearrangement links TRBV6-5 to TRBJ1-4, with D maybe TRBD1 (5 bases). CDR1 MNHEY and CDR2 SVGAGI come from the germline V gene. V shed 2 bases and J shed 7 bases, with 11 bases lying between them. CDR3 size: 14 residues.

The gene calls are TRBV6-1 and TRBJ2-7, with a tentative D call TRBD2 (6 bases). V was trimmed by 9 bases and J by 10 bases, leaving 13 bases between them. Germline loops: CDR1 MNHNS, CDR2 SASEGT. The CDR3 is 10 residues long. CDR3 protein: CASRRERQYF. CDR3 DNA sequence: TGTGCCAGTCGGAGGGAACGCCAGTACTTC.

This chain uses TRBV7-8 with TRBJ1-5; D gene uncertain. Germline V CDR1 and CDR2: SGHVS, FQNEAQ. V lost 1 base, J lost 2 bases, and 9 bases lay in between. The CDR3 has 15 amino acids. The CDR3 region is CASSLGSVGNQPQHF. The CDR3 nucleotides read TGTGCCAGCAGCTTAGGGAGCGTGGGCAATCAGCCCCAGCATTTT.

The gene calls are TRBV6-1 and TRBJ2-5; TRBD1 might be the D (5 bases). Per germline, CDR1 MNHNS and CDR2 SASEGT. Trimming left V 6 bases short and J 2 bases short, with 16 bases between. CDR3 length equals 15 residues. The CDR3 DNA sequence: TGTGCCAGCAGACCCGAGACAGACATTCAAGAGACCCAGTACTTC. Its protein product is CASRPETDIQETQYF.

The chain carries TRBV7-2 and TRBJ2-3, with D tentatively TRBD2 (6 bases). This CDR3 is 15 amino acids long. The V gene lost 5 bases and the J gene lost 2 bases, with 14 bases spanning the gap. Per germline, CDR1 SGHTA and CDR2 FQGNSA. CDR3 protein: CASSPRLVLTDTQYF. The CDR3 DNA reads TGTGCCAGCAGCCCCCGACTAGTTCTCACAGATACGCAGTATTTT.

This rearrangement joins TRBV5-6 to TRBJ2-7; D perhaps matches TRBD2 (6 bases). Trimming removed 4 bases from V and 2 bases from J, with 16 bases in between. This CDR3 comprises 15 residues. Per germline, CDR1 SGHDT and CDR2 YYEEEE. In DNA form, the CDR3 reads TGTGCCAGCAGCGCGGGACCAGGAGAGGCCTACGAGCAGTACTTC. Translating gives CASSAGPGEAYEQYF.

This rearrangement joins TRBV7-2 to TRBJ1-2; maybe TRBD1 (6 bases). This CDR3 is built from 12 residues. Trimming cost V 0 bases and J 8 bases, with 7 bases left between them. The germline V gene encodes CDR1 SGHTA and CDR2 FQGNSA. The CDR3 reads CASSLAGHGYTF. DNA for the CDR3: TGTGCCAGCAGCTTAGCGGGACACGGCTACACCTTC.

The chain couples TRBV19 to TRBJ2-7; a possible D gene is TRBD2 (6 bases). CDR3 length equals 13 residues. The V gene's germline CDR1 is LNHDA and CDR2 SQIVND (reference sequence). With 2 bases removed from V and 6 bases from J, the gap between germline ends came to 11 bases. In DNA, the CDR3 is TGTGCCAGTAGTATAAATCTGGGGGGCGAGCAGTACTTC. Translation gives CASSINLGGEQYF.

The chain has TRBV7-6 and TRBJ1-4, with TRBD1 matching 8 bases. J lost 5 bases, V lost 5 bases, and 10 bases had no gene match. Germline CDR1 is SGHVS and CDR2 is FNYEAQ. This CDR3 contains 16 residues. The CDR3 region is CASSVPTGGPNEKLFF. The CDR3 region has the DNA TGTGCCAGCAGCGTACCTACAGGGGGACCCAATGAAAAACTGTTTTTT. Using reference TRBV7-6 and TRBJ1-4 for the parts outside the CDR3, the full variable domain is GAGVSQSPRYKVTKRGQDVALRCDPISGHVSLYWYRQALGQGPEFLTYFNYEAQQDKSGLPNDRFSAERPEGSISTLTIQRTEQRDSAMYRCASSVPTGGPNEKLFFGSGTQLSVL.

This sequence joins TRBV7-2 and TRBJ2-4; 10 nucleotides agree with TRBD2. Looked up from germline, CDR1 is SGHTA and CDR2 is FQGNSA. This CDR3 spans 14 amino acids. J lost 8 bases, V lost 3 bases, and 4 bases had no gene match. CDR3 protein: CASSFSGGPHIQYF. CDR3 sequence (DNA): TGTGCCAGCAGCTTTAGCGGGGGGCCACACATTCAGTACTTC.

This chain links TRBV6-5 with TRBJ1-1; the D gene is possibly TRBD1 (6 bases). V gave up 2 bases and J gave up 1 base, with 14 bases separating them. Germline assignment: CDR1 MNHEY and CDR2 SVGAGI. CDR3 length: 16 amino acids. The DNA for the CDR3 is TGTGCCAGCAGTTACAATTGGGGCAGGGGGAACACTGAAGCTTTCTTT. Protein product: CASSYNWGRGNTEAFF.

The chain recombines TRBV28 with TRBJ1-2; D may be TRBD1 (5 bases). V gave up 3 bases and J gave up 4 bases, with 15 bases separating them. This CDR3 has 15 residues. Germline CDR1 and CDR2: MDHEN and SYDVKM. Here the CDR3 DNA reads TGTGCCAGCAGTTTCTCAACCACGGGGGGCTATGGCTACACCTTC. Protein product: CASSFSTTGGYGYTF.

This clone is a singleton in its sample. The J gene is TRBJ1-5, the V gene TRBV5-4, with a weak D call TRBD1 (6 bases). Germline V gene data show CDR1 as SGHNT and CDR2 as YYREEE (reference sequence). The CDR3 runs to 15 residues. Deletions cut 4 bases from V and 6 bases from J, with 17 bases between. CDR3 nucleotides: TGTGCCAGCAGCCACCCTGGGGGGGGCCTTCAGCCCCAGCATTTT. This codes for CASSHPGGGLQPQHF. Full variable domain (rest looked up from reference TRBV5-4 and TRBJ1-5): ETGVTQSPTHLIKTRGQQVTLRCSSQSGHNTVSWYQQALGQGPQFIFQYYREEENGRGNFPPRFSGLQFPNYSSELNVNALELDDSALYLCASSHPGGGLQPQHFGDGTRLSIL.

The genes are TRBV5-1 and TRBJ2-3; 9 bases match TRBD1. Germline lookup yields CDR1 SGHRS and CDR2 YFSETQ. This CDR3 is built from 15 residues. V lost 4 bases, J lost 0 bases, and 3 bases stayed unmatched. CDR3 nucleotides: TGCGCCAGCAGCGTGGGACAGGGTAGCACAGATACGCAGTATTTT. Amino acid sequence: CASSVGQGSTDTQYF.

The CDR3 DNA is TGTGCCAGCTCACCCGAGACAGGGCTCACCGGGGAGCTGTTTTTT. It codes for CASSPETGLTGELFF. The chain carries TRBV18 and TRBJ2-2; 7 bases are shared with TRBD1. The germline gives CDR1 KGHSH, CDR2 LQKENI. Germline trimming cut 3 bases from V and 4 bases from J; bases unmatched to any gene: 5. This CDR3 spans 15 amino acids.

The rearrangement uses TRBV19 and TRBJ2-7; 9 positions agree with TRBD1. With V trimmed by 5 bases and J by 6 bases, 5 bases remained unmatched. Germline assignment: CDR1 LNHDA and CDR2 SQIVND (reference sequence). This CDR3 has 13 residues. The CDR3 DNA is TGTGCCAGTAGTCACAGGGGGCTGGGCGAGCAGTACTTC. Translated: CASSHRGLGEQYF.

The chain combines TRBV6-1 with TRBJ2-1; D is undetermined. CDR1 is MNHNS and CDR2 is SASEGT in the germline V gene. This CDR3 is 11 amino acids long. V was clipped by 4 bases and J by 12 bases, with 10 bases between them. CDR3 residues: CASSGISGQFF. The CDR3 DNA reads as TGTGCCAGCAGTGGCATTAGTGGGCAGTTCTTC.